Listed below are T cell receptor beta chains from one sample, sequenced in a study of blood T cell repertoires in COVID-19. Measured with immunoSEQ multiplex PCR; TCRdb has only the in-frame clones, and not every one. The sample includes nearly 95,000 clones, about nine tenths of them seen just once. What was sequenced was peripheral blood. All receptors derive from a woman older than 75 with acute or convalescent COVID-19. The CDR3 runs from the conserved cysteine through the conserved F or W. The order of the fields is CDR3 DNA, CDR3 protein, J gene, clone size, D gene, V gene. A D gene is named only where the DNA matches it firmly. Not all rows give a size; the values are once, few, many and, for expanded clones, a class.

CDR3nt: TGTGCCAGCAGTTACGGGACTAGCGGGAATGATGAGCAGTTCTTC; CDR3aa: CASSYGTSGNDEQFF; j_gene: TRBJ2-1; abundance: .; d_gene: TRBD2; v_gene: TRBV6-5
CDR3nt: TGTGCCAGCAGTTACTCGATTTCGGACTACGAAGAGCAGTACTTC; CDR3aa: CASSYSISDYEEQYF; j_gene: TRBJ2-7; abundance: .; d_gene: .; v_gene: TRBV6-5
CDR3nt: TGTGCCAGCTCACCCCCGGGACTGGGATGGGGAAGCTCCTACAATGAGCAGTTCTTC; CDR3aa: CASSPPGLGWGSSYNEQFF; j_gene: TRBJ2-1; abundance: .; d_gene: .; v_gene: TRBV18
CDR3nt: TGTGCCAGCAGTTTGGCCAGGGGTCAGCCCCAGCATTTT; CDR3aa: CASSLARGQPQHF; j_gene: TRBJ1-5; abundance: .; d_gene: .; v_gene: TRBV27
CDR3nt: TGTGCCAGCAGCGTAGAAATAAACACTGAAGCTTTCTTT; CDR3aa: CASSVEINTEAFF; j_gene: TRBJ1-1; abundance: .; d_gene: .; v_gene: TRBV9
CDR3nt: TGTGCCACCAGCTCCAGGGGACAGGGGATCCACGAGCAGTACTTC; CDR3aa: CATSSRGQGIHEQYF; j_gene: TRBJ2-7; abundance: .; d_gene: TRBD1; v_gene: TRBV15
CDR3nt: TGTGCCAGCAGCTTGTTGGAGGTATCTGGGGCCAACGTCCTGACTTTC; CDR3aa: CASSLLEVSGANVLTF; j_gene: TRBJ2-6; abundance: .; d_gene: .; v_gene: TRBV5-5
CDR3nt: TGTGGCTCGGGGAGGGGCAGCTCCTACAATGAGCAGTTCTTC; CDR3aa: CGSGRGSSYNEQFF; j_gene: TRBJ2-1; abundance: .; d_gene: TRBD2; v_gene: TRBV19
CDR3nt: TGTGCCAGCACCTTAAGCACAGATACGCAGTATTTT; CDR3aa: CASTLSTDTQYF; j_gene: TRBJ2-3; abundance: .; d_gene: .; v_gene: TRBV6-6
CDR3nt: TGTGCCAGCAGCTTAAGTCTGGGCAACTACAATGAGCAGTTCTTC; CDR3aa: CASSLSLGNYNEQFF; j_gene: TRBJ2-1; abundance: .; d_gene: .; v_gene: TRBV11-3
CDR3nt: TGTGCCAGCAGCCCTGGCCGTAGGGCAACTAGGGACAATGAGCAGTTCTTC; CDR3aa: CASSPGRRATRDNEQFF; j_gene: TRBJ2-1; abundance: .; d_gene: .; v_gene: TRBV5-4
CDR3nt: TGTGCCAGTAGTATAGCGGGGAGCTATGGCTACACCTTC; CDR3aa: CASSIAGSYGYTF; j_gene: TRBJ1-2; abundance: .; d_gene: .; v_gene: TRBV19
CDR3nt: TGTGCCAGCAGCCCGGGACTTCCTGGCGAGCAGTACTTC; CDR3aa: CASSPGLPGEQYF; j_gene: TRBJ2-7; abundance: .; d_gene: .; v_gene: TRBV3-1/TRBV3-2
CDR3nt: TGTGCCAGCGGGAGGGGGAATGAGCAGTTCTTC; CDR3aa: CASGRGNEQFF; j_gene: TRBJ2-1; abundance: .; d_gene: TRBD2; v_gene: TRBV30
CDR3nt: TGTGCCAGCAGCCAAGATCCAGCGGGGGGGCAGGCAGATACGCAGTATTTT; CDR3aa: CASSQDPAGGQADTQYF; j_gene: TRBJ2-3; abundance: .; d_gene: TRBD2; v_gene: TRBV4-2
CDR3nt: TGTGCCAGCAGTTCCTCTCCCGGGACAGGGATGGCGGCTTTCTTT; CDR3aa: CASSSSPGTGMAAFF; j_gene: TRBJ1-1; abundance: .; d_gene: TRBD1; v_gene: TRBV6-5
CDR3nt: TGTGCCATCAGTGAAAGGACAGGGGGGCAAGACGAGCAGTACTTC; CDR3aa: CAISERTGGQDEQYF; j_gene: TRBJ2-7; abundance: few; d_gene: TRBD1; v_gene: TRBV10-3
CDR3nt: TGTGCCAGCAGTGTGCAGCAGGGCTTTGAAAAACTGTTTTTT; CDR3aa: CASSVQQGFEKLFF; j_gene: TRBJ1-4; abundance: .; d_gene: .; v_gene: TRBV6-4
CDR3nt: TGCGCCAGCAGCTTGGCCAATTACGGGAACGAGCAGTACTTC; CDR3aa: CASSLANYGNEQYF; j_gene: TRBJ2-7; abundance: .; d_gene: .; v_gene: TRBV5-1
CDR3nt: TGTGCCAGCAGTTACTTTGACAGCGGGAGAGAAAAACTGTTTTTT; CDR3aa: CASSYFDSGREKLFF; j_gene: TRBJ1-4; abundance: .; d_gene: .; v_gene: TRBV6-5
CDR3nt: TGTGCCAGCAGCCAAGATCGGACTACACAAGCTTTCTTT; CDR3aa: CASSQDRTTQAFF; j_gene: TRBJ1-1; abundance: .; d_gene: .; v_gene: TRBV3-1/TRBV3-2
CDR3nt: TGTGCCAGCAGCTTAGCTCAGGATCAGCCCCAGCATTTT; CDR3aa: CASSLAQDQPQHF; j_gene: TRBJ1-5; abundance: .; d_gene: .; v_gene: TRBV7-8
CDR3nt: TGTGCCAGCAGCTTGGTTAGCATGCAGAATTCACCCCTCCACTTT; CDR3aa: CASSLVSMQNSPLHF; j_gene: TRBJ1-6; abundance: .; d_gene: .; v_gene: TRBV5-5
CDR3nt: TGTGCCAGCAGTTTCCAGGGCGACTATGGCTACACCTTC; CDR3aa: CASSFQGDYGYTF; j_gene: TRBJ1-2; abundance: .; d_gene: .; v_gene: TRBV27
CDR3nt: TGTGCCAGCAGCGCAGACTGGAACACTGAAGCTTTCTTT; CDR3aa: CASSADWNTEAFF; j_gene: TRBJ1-1; abundance: .; d_gene: .; v_gene: TRBV11-2
CDR3nt: TGTGCCAGCAGCTTACGGGGACTAGCGGGAAGCGTCTCCTACAATGAGCAGTTCTTC; CDR3aa: CASSLRGLAGSVSYNEQFF; j_gene: TRBJ2-1; abundance: .; d_gene: TRBD2; v_gene: TRBV7-8
CDR3nt: TGTGCCTGGGCTGGGACACGGAACACTGAAGCTTTCTTT; CDR3aa: CAWAGTRNTEAFF; j_gene: TRBJ1-1; abundance: .; d_gene: .; v_gene: TRBV30
CDR3nt: TGTGCCAGCAGCCCTAGCGGGACAGCGAACACCGGGGAGCTGTTTTTT; CDR3aa: CASSPSGTANTGELFF; j_gene: TRBJ2-2; abundance: .; d_gene: TRBD2; v_gene: TRBV11-3
CDR3nt: TGTGCCAGCAGGCAACCGGGACAGAGCTACAATGAGCAGTTCTTC; CDR3aa: CASRQPGQSYNEQFF; j_gene: TRBJ2-1; abundance: once; d_gene: TRBD1; v_gene: TRBV2
CDR3nt: TGTGCCAGCAGCTTACAGGGGGCTCGGTCTGGAAACACCATATATTTT; CDR3aa: CASSLQGARSGNTIYF; j_gene: TRBJ1-3; abundance: .; d_gene: TRBD1; v_gene: TRBV7-8
CDR3nt: TGCGCCAGCAGCTTGGGGGCAGGGGCCAATCAGCCCCAGCATTTT; CDR3aa: CASSLGAGANQPQHF; j_gene: TRBJ1-5; abundance: .; d_gene: .; v_gene: TRBV5-1
CDR3nt: TGTGCCAGCAGTTTATCGCAGGGGGGAGCGGGCTATGGCTACACCTTC; CDR3aa: CASSLSQGGAGYGYTF; j_gene: TRBJ1-2; abundance: .; d_gene: TRBD1; v_gene: TRBV27
CDR3nt: TGTGCCAGCAGCTCGACGGGGGGATCCACTGAAGCTTTCTTT; CDR3aa: CASSSTGGSTEAFF; j_gene: TRBJ1-1; abundance: .; d_gene: .; v_gene: TRBV11-2
CDR3nt: TGTGCCAGCAGTCTGACAGGGCTCGAGCAGTACTTC; CDR3aa: CASSLTGLEQYF; j_gene: TRBJ2-7; abundance: .; d_gene: TRBD1; v_gene: TRBV6-6
CDR3nt: TGTGCCAGCAGTTTTGACAGGGCAAAAAGCTCCTACAATGAGCAGTTCTTC; CDR3aa: CASSFDRAKSSYNEQFF; j_gene: TRBJ2-1; abundance: .; d_gene: TRBD1; v_gene: TRBV2
CDR3nt: TGTGCCAGCAGTAGGACTCAGGCAACTAATGAAAAACTGTTTTTT; CDR3aa: CASSRTQATNEKLFF; j_gene: TRBJ1-4; abundance: .; d_gene: .; v_gene: TRBV6-5
CDR3nt: TGTGCCAGCAGACTGGACACTTATGGCTACACCTTC; CDR3aa: CASRLDTYGYTF; j_gene: TRBJ1-2; abundance: .; d_gene: .; v_gene: TRBV5-8
CDR3nt: TGTGCCAGCAGCCCAGGAAAGACGGTCCTCTATGGCTACACCTTC; CDR3aa: CASSPGKTVLYGYTF; j_gene: TRBJ1-2; abundance: .; d_gene: .; v_gene: TRBV2
CDR3nt: TGTGCCAGCGGCGCGGGGGGAGGGCATTCACCCCTCCACTTT; CDR3aa: CASGAGGGHSPLHF; j_gene: TRBJ1-6; abundance: .; d_gene: .; v_gene: TRBV19
CDR3nt: TGTGCCAGCAGTCGCCCCGGGAGCACAGATACGCAGTATTTT; CDR3aa: CASSRPGSTDTQYF; j_gene: TRBJ2-3; abundance: .; d_gene: .; v_gene: TRBV6-6
CDR3nt: TGTGCCAGTAGTCCAAGACAGGGGCCCGCAGATACGCAGTATTTT; CDR3aa: CASSPRQGPADTQYF; j_gene: TRBJ2-3; abundance: .; d_gene: TRBD1; v_gene: TRBV19
CDR3nt: TGTGCCAGCAGTTCCGTCACTATGAGCTCGTATTCACCCCTCCACTTT; CDR3aa: CASSSVTMSSYSPLHF; j_gene: TRBJ1-6; abundance: .; d_gene: .; v_gene: TRBV2
CDR3nt: TGTGCCAGCAGCTTAGGGACTAACTCCTACAATGAGCAGTTCTTC; CDR3aa: CASSLGTNSYNEQFF; j_gene: TRBJ2-1; abundance: .; d_gene: TRBD2; v_gene: TRBV5-6
CDR3nt: TGTGCCAGCAGCCAAGCTGAGGCAACCCAAAACACAGATACGCAGTATTTT; CDR3aa: CASSQAEATQNTDTQYF; j_gene: TRBJ2-3; abundance: few; d_gene: .; v_gene: TRBV14
CDR3nt: TGTGCCAGCAGTGTCATACGGTTAAACGCAGATACGCAGTATTTT; CDR3aa: CASSVIRLNADTQYF; j_gene: TRBJ2-3; abundance: .; d_gene: .; v_gene: TRBV2
CDR3nt: TGTGCCAGCAGTCGCGGAGGGGAAGTGGAAAAACTGTTTTTT; CDR3aa: CASSRGGEVEKLFF; j_gene: TRBJ1-4; abundance: .; d_gene: .; v_gene: TRBV6-5
CDR3nt: TGTGCCAGCAGTTATCTCCTAGCGGGGGCGTGGGAGCAGTTCTTC; CDR3aa: CASSYLLAGAWEQFF; j_gene: TRBJ2-1; abundance: .; d_gene: TRBD2; v_gene: TRBV6-2/TRBV6-3
CDR3nt: TGTGCCAGCAGCGTAAATAGCGGGAGAGGGGATGAGCAGTTCTTC; CDR3aa: CASSVNSGRGDEQFF; j_gene: TRBJ2-1; abundance: .; d_gene: TRBD2; v_gene: TRBV9
CDR3nt: TGTGCCAGCAGATGGGGGACAGGGAACCCTAACTATGGCTACACCTTC; CDR3aa: CASRWGTGNPNYGYTF; j_gene: TRBJ1-2; abundance: .; d_gene: TRBD1; v_gene: TRBV2
CDR3nt: TGTGCCAGTAGTTGGGGGCTGAGCACTGAAGCTTTCTTT; CDR3aa: CASSWGLSTEAFF; j_gene: TRBJ1-1; abundance: .; d_gene: .; v_gene: TRBV19
CDR3nt: TGTGCCAGTAGTACGACAGGGTTCAATCAGCCCCAGCATTTT; CDR3aa: CASSTTGFNQPQHF; j_gene: TRBJ1-5; abundance: .; d_gene: TRBD1; v_gene: TRBV19
CDR3nt: .; CDR3aa: CASKGVAGGSEFF; j_gene: TRBJ2-1; abundance: .; d_gene: .; v_gene: TRBV19
CDR3nt: TGTGCCAGCAGCCATGGCCACGAGCAGTACTTC; CDR3aa: CASSHGHEQYF; j_gene: TRBJ2-7; abundance: few; d_gene: .; v_gene: TRBV3-1/TRBV3-2
CDR3nt: TGTGCCAGCAATGAGGAGATGAACACTGAAGCTTTCTTT; CDR3aa: CASNEEMNTEAFF; j_gene: TRBJ1-1; abundance: .; d_gene: .; v_gene: TRBV7-2
CDR3nt: TGTGCCAGCAGCAGAACAGGGGTAACTGAAGCTTTCTTT; CDR3aa: CASSRTGVTEAFF; j_gene: TRBJ1-1; abundance: .; d_gene: TRBD1; v_gene: TRBV12-3/TRBV12-4
CDR3nt: TGTGCCAGCAGGGGGAGGCATCAGCCCCAGCATTTT; CDR3aa: CASRGRHQPQHF; j_gene: TRBJ1-5; abundance: .; d_gene: .; v_gene: TRBV5-7